Presented here are 29 T cell receptor beta chains from one specimen sequenced in a study of shared clonotypes between healthy human individuals. This table comes from immunoSEQ multiplex PCR, and its TCRdb copy is limited to in-frame clones, with some not included. The sample yields some 660,000 clones, around four fifths seen once. Specimen: memory CD4+ T cells sorted from blood. The subset is: CD45RA-negative fraction. These receptor sequences come from a woman under 40 in good health.

This CDR3 reads CAWSKRQGALEQYF. The CDR3 DNA follows: TGTGCCTGGAGTAAAAGACAGGGGGCGCTCGAGCAGTACTTC. The chain links TRBV30 to TRBJ2-7, with 10 bases matching TRBD1. Germline-derived CDR1 and CDR2 are GTSNPN and SVGIG (reference sequence). The CDR3 has 14 amino acids. Trimming took 2 bases from V and 6 from J; bases not matched to a gene: 7.

The chain uses TRBV7-8 and TRBJ1-2; TRBD1 might be the D (5 bases). Per the germline V gene, CDR1 is SGHVS and CDR2 is FQNEAQ. This CDR3 has 14 residues. The ends were cut back, 5 bases at V and 2 bases at J, with 12 bases in the middle. CDR3 nucleotide sequence: TGTGCCAGCAGCACCGGACGGGGGAACTATGGCTACACCTTC. It is translated as CASSTGRGNYGYTF. Full variable domain (outside the CDR3, taken from reference TRBV7-8 and TRBJ1-2): GAGVSQSPRYKVAKRGQDVALRCDPISGHVSLFWYQQALGQGPEFLTYFQNEAQLDKSGLPSDRFFAERPEGSVSTLKIQRTQQEDSAVYLCASSTGRGNYGYTFGSGTRLTVV.

The V and J genes are TRBV19 and TRBJ1-5; TRBD1 matches at 7 bases. J was trimmed by 1 base and V by 2 bases; bases with no gene match: 2. The germline gives CDR1 LNHDA, CDR2 SQIVND (reference sequence). The CDR3 covers 15 residues. This CDR3 is CASSIMGQSNQPQHF. CDR3 nucleotide sequence: TGTGCCAGTAGTATAATGGGACAGAGCAATCAGCCCCAGCATTTT.

Comments on this clone: Other DNA sequences in the sample encode the same CDR3. This chain links TRBV28 with TRBJ1-1; D not resolved. With 3 bases removed from V and 0 bases from J, the gap between germline ends came to 8 bases. CDR1 is MDHEN, CDR2 SYDVKM, per germline. CDR3 length equals 14 residues. CDR3 residues: CASSLGVMNTEAFF. The DNA of the CDR3 is TGTGCCAGCAGTTTGGGAGTCATGAACACTGAAGCTTTCTTT. Drawing the rest from reference TRBV28 and TRBJ1-1, the complete variable domain is DVKVTQSSRYLVKRTGEKVFLECVQDMDHENMFWYRQDPGLGLRLIYFSYDVKMKEKGDIPEGYSVSREKKERFSLILESASTNQTSMYLCASSLGVMNTEAFFGQGTRLTVV.

This clone was seen more than once but under ten times. The rearrangement links TRBV29-1 to TRBJ1-2; D gene uncertain. The length of the CDR3 is 12 residues. Germline V gives CDR1 SQVTM, CDR2 ANQGSEA. V was trimmed by 7 bases and J by 2 bases, leaving 11 bases between them. The CDR3 sequence is CSGSGVNYGYTF. CDR3 DNA sequence: TGCAGCGGATCTGGGGTAAACTATGGCTACACCTTC.

The chain links TRBV2 to TRBJ1-1; unclear D gene. Looked up from germline, CDR1 is SNHLY and CDR2 is FYNNEI. The CDR3 is made up of 13 amino acids. Between the trimmed V and J ends, which lost 4 bases and 1 base, there was a span of 7 bases. The CDR3, as DNA: TGTGCCAGCAGTGTGTTCTGGAACACTGAAGCTTTCTTT. Amino acid sequence: CASSVFWNTEAFF.

The rearrangement links TRBV6-1 to TRBJ2-2, with TRBD2 identical over 9 bases. This CDR3 is built from 13 residues. The junction had 3 bases not matched to a gene; V was cut back by 10 bases and J by 3 bases. Looked up from germline, CDR1 is MNHNS and CDR2 is SASEGT. CDR3 nucleotides: TGTGCCAACACTAGCGGGTACACCGGGGAGCTGTTTTTT. This gives the protein CANTSGYTGELFF.

The V and J genes are TRBV2 and TRBJ2-5, with D unresolved. Per the germline V gene, CDR1 is SNHLY and CDR2 is FYNNEI. The CDR3 spans 14 residues. The ends were cut back, 3 bases at V and 4 bases at J, with 12 bases in the middle. The CDR3 protein is CASSDHGYRETQYF. The DNA of the CDR3 is TGTGCCAGCAGTGATCACGGGTATCGAGAGACCCAGTACTTC.

The chain joins TRBV7-9 to TRBJ1-3; possible D gene TRBD1, 5 bases. The CDR3 extends over 16 amino acids. V was cut by 2 bases and J by 0 bases, with 11 bases left in between. In germline, CDR1 is SEHNR, CDR2 FQNEAQ (reference sequence). The CDR3 loop is CASSLTGLGSGNTIYF. CDR3 DNA: TGTGCCAGCAGCTTAACAGGTTTGGGCTCTGGAAACACCATATATTTT.

This chain joins TRBV4-1 and TRBJ1-5; D unresolved. The CDR3 covers 15 residues. V lost 4 bases to trimming and J lost 0 bases, with 10 bases between them. Germline CDR1 and CDR2: MGHRA and YSYEKL. The CDR3 protein is CASSLQFYSNQPQHF. CDR3 DNA sequence: TGCGCCAGCAGCCTCCAATTTTATAGCAATCAGCCCCAGCATTTT.

The chain is built from TRBV27 and TRBJ1-4; D uncertain. The germline V and J ends were trimmed by 0 bases and 0 bases, with 8 bases remaining between them. The CDR3 spans 16 residues. Germline V CDR1 and CDR2: MNHEY, SMNVEV (reference sequence). This chain's CDR3 is CASSLSRASTNEKLFF. In DNA, the CDR3 is TGTGCCAGCAGTTTATCAAGGGCGTCAACTAATGAAAAACTGTTTTTT.

This chain uses TRBV30 with TRBJ2-5; 11 bases line up with TRBD2. Trimming took 2 bases from V and 4 from J; bases not matched to a gene: 12. The CDR3 contains 17 residues. CDR1 is GTSNPN and CDR2 is SVGIG in the germline V gene (reference sequence). The CDR3 reads CAWSPGLAGPLGETQYF. The CDR3 coding sequence is TGTGCCTGGAGTCCCGGACTAGCGGGCCCGTTGGGAGAGACCCAGTACTTC.

V gene TRBV18 combines with J gene TRBJ1-1; D unresolved. The germline V gene has CDR1 KGHSH and CDR2 LQKENI. The CDR3 has 14 amino acids. V dropped 3 bases and J dropped 3 bases, with 11 bases sitting between them. The CDR3 coding sequence is TGTGCCAGCTCACCTGTTGTCACAGACACTGAAGCTTTCTTT. Translated, it gives CASSPVVTDTEAFF.

The V call is TRBV5-6, the J call TRBJ1-2; 9 nucleotides align to TRBD1. The CDR3 extends over 15 amino acids. Unmatched junction bases numbered 3, after V lost 2 bases and J lost 1 base. Germline V gives CDR1 SGHDT, CDR2 YYEEEE. This chain's CDR3 is CASSFPGQGNYGYTF. DNA for the CDR3: TGTGCCAGCAGCTTTCCGGGACAGGGTAACTATGGCTACACCTTC.

The chain recombines TRBV19 with TRBJ2-7, with D possibly being TRBD1 (5 bases). Germline loops: CDR1 LNHDA, CDR2 SQIVND (reference sequence). This CDR3 contains 14 residues. Trimming took off 3 bases at V and 1 base at J, with 10 bases between the two ends. The CDR3 nucleotides are TGTGCCAGTAGTATGGTTCAGGGATCCTACGAGCAGTACTTC. Translating gives CASSMVQGSYEQYF.

This clone appeared a few times. CDR3: CASRTAEGANQPQHF. CDR3 DNA sequence: TGTGCCAGCCGGACAGCCGAAGGTGCGAATCAGCCCCAGCATTTT. The V gene is TRBV28, the J gene TRBJ1-5; TRBD1 might be the D (6 bases). Between the trimmed V and J ends, which lost 8 bases and 4 bases, there was a span of 18 bases. Germline V gene data show CDR1 as MDHEN and CDR2 as SYDVKM. The CDR3 runs 15 residues.

CDR3 coding DNA: TGTGCCAGCAGCTTAGATTGGCTAGCGGGAGGAACAGATACGCAGTATTTT. Protein sequence: CASSLDWLAGGTDTQYF. The chain links TRBV11-2 to TRBJ2-3, with 11 bases aligning to TRBD2. With V trimmed by 0 bases and J by 3 bases, 5 bases remained unmatched. This CDR3 is built from 17 residues. From germline, CDR1 is SGHAT and CDR2 FQNNGV.

This clone showed up just once. This chain links TRBV11-2 with TRBJ2-1, with 7 nucleotides matching TRBD2. CDR1 SGHAT and CDR2 FQNNGV come from the germline V gene. V lost 2 bases and J lost 0; bases outside the gene matches: 7. This CDR3 is built from 17 residues. DNA of the CDR3: TGTGCCAGCAGCTTAAGTCCTGGGAGGGGCTCCTACAATGAGCAGTTCTTC. Translation gives CASSLSPGRGSYNEQFF. The full variable domain, in which reference TRBV11-2 and TRBJ2-1 provide the parts outside the CDR3, is EAGVAQSPRYKIIEKRQSVAFWCNPISGHATLYWYQQILGQGPKLLIQFQNNGVVDDSQLPKDRFSAERLKGVDSTLKIQPAKLEDSAVYLCASSLSPGRGSYNEQFFGPGTRLTVL.

The chain has TRBV6-5 and TRBJ1-1, with D uncertain. The germline V gene encodes CDR1 MNHEY and CDR2 SVGAGI. The ends were cut back, 2 bases at V and 3 bases at J, with 7 bases in the middle. The CDR3 runs 13 residues. CDR3 loop: CASSYHRDTEAFF. Here the CDR3 DNA reads TGTGCCAGCAGTTACCACCGGGACACTGAAGCTTTCTTT.

The chain couples TRBV2 to TRBJ2-7, with TRBD1 matching 9 bases. Germline CDR1 reads SNHLY; CDR2 reads FYNNEI. The CDR3 is 14 amino acids. V shed 4 bases, J shed 5 bases, and the junction held 6 bases outside the gene matches. CDR3 region: CASSALGQGDEQYF. The CDR3 region has the DNA TGTGCCAGCAGTGCCCTGGGACAGGGAGACGAGCAGTACTTC.

The chain has TRBV7-9 and TRBJ1-2; 7 bases line up with TRBD1. Per germline, CDR1 SEHNR and CDR2 FQNEAQ (reference sequence). V lost 4 bases, J lost 8 bases, and 7 bases stayed unmatched. This CDR3 is built from 13 residues. The CDR3 loop is CASSSQTGRGYTF. The CDR3, as DNA: TGTGCCAGCAGCTCCCAGACAGGGCGCGGCTACACCTTC. The full variable domain, its missing parts supplied by reference TRBV7-9 and TRBJ1-2, is DTGVSQNPRHKITKRGQNVTFRCDPISEHNRLYWYRQTLGQGPEFLTYFQNEAQLEKSRLLSDRFSAERPKGSFSTLEIQRTEQGDSAMYLCASSSQTGRGYTFGSGTRLTVV.

Only a few counts were recorded for this clone. This rearrangement joins TRBV9 to TRBJ1-1; D might be TRBD1 (5 bases). V lost 0 bases to trimming and J lost 1 base, with 10 bases between them. The germline V gene has CDR1 SGDLS and CDR2 YYNGEE. There are 15 residues in the CDR3. CDR3 region: CASSVDRTRNTEAFF. The DNA for the CDR3 is TGTGCCAGCAGCGTAGATAGGACACGGAACACTGAAGCTTTCTTT.

This rearrangement joins TRBV27 to TRBJ2-2; possible D gene TRBD1, 6 bases. V lost 5 bases, J lost 3 bases, and 13 bases lay in between. CDR3 length equals 15 residues. Germline CDR1 MNHEY, CDR2 SMNVEV (reference sequence). CDR3 coding DNA: TGTGCCAGCAGTCCACCCACAGGGTACACCGGGGAGCTGTTTTTT. Translated: CASSPPTGYTGELFF.

The chain employs TRBV13 and TRBJ2-7; D may be TRBD2 (6 bases). The CDR3 contains 14 residues. The germline V and J ends were trimmed by 5 bases and 3 bases, with 14 bases remaining between them. The germline CDR1 and CDR2 sequences are PRHDT and FYEKMQ (reference sequence). In DNA form, the CDR3 reads TGTGCCAGCAGCCCTCGTTGGGGGGACTACGAGCAGTACTTC. It encodes CASSPRWGDYEQYF.

This clone was seen a handful of times. V usage is TRBV6-1 and J usage is TRBJ2-7; D may be TRBD1 (6 bases). V was trimmed by 5 bases and J by 1 base, leaving 15 bases between them. CDR1 MNHNS and CDR2 SASEGT come from the germline V gene. The CDR3 has 15 amino acids. This CDR3 reads CASSRQATRSYEQYF. The CDR3, as DNA: TGTGCCAGCAGTAGACAGGCGACCCGTTCCTACGAGCAGTACTTC.

This CDR3 is CASSLSPGDTQYF. Here the CDR3 DNA reads TGTGCCAGCAGTTTATCGCCGGGAGATACGCAGTATTTT. The V and J genes are TRBV27 and TRBJ2-3, with D unclear. Per germline, CDR1 MNHEY and CDR2 SMNVEV (reference sequence). The V and J ends lost 0 bases and 5 bases respectively, with 6 bases between them. This CDR3 spans 13 amino acids.

J is TRBJ2-5 and V is TRBV21-1; the table calls TRBD2, which could not be checked here. TRBV21-1 is annotated as a pseudogene. The CDR3 runs 15 residues. DNA of the CDR3: TGTGCCAGCAGCAAAGGACTAGCGGGAAAAGAGACCCAGTACTTC. Its protein is CASSKGLAGKETQYF.

The chain is built from TRBV10-1 and TRBJ2-3, with D tentatively TRBD1 or TRBD2 (5 bases each). The germline V gene encodes CDR1 WNHNN and CDR2 SYGVQD (reference sequence). The CDR3 covers 16 residues. Trimming shortened V by 3 bases and J by 5 bases, and 18 bases separated the two germline ends. The chain's CDR3 is CASSEHGTDVLDTQYF. CDR3 DNA: TGCGCCAGCAGTGAACACGGGACGGACGTTCTAGATACGCAGTATTTT.

The chain is built from TRBV14 and TRBJ2-1; 10 positions match TRBD2. CDR3 length: 16 amino acids. CDR1 and CDR2 (germline): SGHDN, FVKESK. V lost 1 base and J lost 9; bases outside the gene matches: 9. CDR3 sequence: CASSQVRASGSSEQFF. The CDR3 DNA reads as TGTGCCAGCAGCCAAGTGCGGGCTAGCGGGAGCTCTGAGCAGTTCTTC. The variable domain in full, completed from reference TRBV14 and TRBJ2-1, reads EAGVTQFPSHSVIEKGQTVTLRCDPISGHDNLYWYRRVMGKEIKFLLHFVKESKQDESGMPNNRFLAERTGGTYSTLKVQPAELEDSGVYFCASSQVRASGSSEQFFGPGTRLTVL.